The 20 T cell receptor beta chains presented below share a single source sample, sequenced in a study of beta chain features in type 1 diabetes. The study reverse transcribed the entire isolated RNA, so it sequenced expressed TCRB transcripts. Assay used: immunoSEQ multiplex PCR; TCRdb lists only in-frame clones, some missing. The table lists 630,000 or so clones, over 13% of them singletons. These receptors lack a known antigen. Study observations and caveats: TCRB CDR3s were moderately but significantly shorter in Type 1 diabetes patients in all four CD4+ subsets.

Sequences were obtained from naive CD4+ T cells from blood. Source of these receptors: a man between 18 and 35 years old with type 1 diabetes.

This clone appeared a few times. This chain links TRBV5-1 with TRBJ2-5; D is unresolved. The germline V gene has CDR1 SGHRS and CDR2 YFSETQ. This CDR3 has 14 amino acids. Trimming took 6 bases from V and 1 from J, leaving 13 bases between them. CDR3 DNA: TGCGCCAGCAAGGAAGGGATGGGCCAAGAGACCCAGTACTTC. It codes for CASKEGMGQETQYF.

This rearrangement joins TRBV7-2 to TRBJ2-7, with 10 nucleotides matching TRBD2. V dropped 6 bases and J dropped 4; count of bases not matched to a gene: 12. This CDR3 region has 16 residues. The germline V gene encodes CDR1 SGHTA and CDR2 FQGNSA. CDR3 DNA sequence: TGTGCCAGCAGGGACTTCCGGGCTAGCGGGAGTTACGAGCAGTACTTC. Translated: CASRDFRASGSYEQYF.

This clone was picked up a small number of times. This chain uses TRBV5-1 with TRBJ2-3; 8 nucleotides align to TRBD2. CDR1 is SGHRS and CDR2 is YFSETQ in the germline V gene. The CDR3 runs 16 residues. With V trimmed by 2 bases and J by 5 bases, 10 bases remained unmatched. CDR3 sequence: CASSFGSGSGGDTQYF. The CDR3 nucleotides are TGCGCCAGCAGCTTCGGGAGCGGGAGCGGTGGAGATACGCAGTATTTT.

This clone was counted only a few times. The chain employs TRBV28 and TRBJ2-3; no reliable D call. The germline V and J ends were trimmed by 1 base and 12 bases, with 8 bases remaining between them. The CDR3 extends over 11 amino acids. Per germline, CDR1 MDHEN and CDR2 SYDVKM. CDR3 nucleotides: TGTGCCAGCAGTTTATCCTTTTACCAGTATTTT. This gives the protein CASSLSFYQYF.

The chain couples TRBV30 to TRBJ2-5, with D perhaps matching TRBD1 (5 bases). V was cut by 1 base and J by 5 bases, with 14 bases left in between. Germline values: CDR1 GTSNPN, CDR2 SVGIG (reference sequence). This CDR3 region has 14 residues. Here the CDR3 reads CAWSEQVNGETQYF. The CDR3 region has the DNA TGTGCCTGGAGTGAACAGGTCAATGGGGAGACCCAGTACTTC. Filled out from reference TRBV30 and TRBJ2-5, the complete variable domain reads SQTIHQWPATLVQPVGSPLSLECTVEGTSNPNLYWYRQAAGRGLQLLFYSVGIGQISSEVPQNLSASRPQDRQFILSSKKLLLSDSGFYLCAWSEQVNGETQYFGPGTRLLVL.

The V call is TRBV2, the J call TRBJ1-4, with D perhaps matching TRBD1 (6 bases). With 6 bases removed from V and 7 bases from J, the gap between germline ends came to 15 bases. CDR3 length equals 14 residues. Germline V lookup: CDR1 SNHLY, CDR2 FYNNEI. The CDR3 DNA reads TGTGCCAGCAGCCTCAGGGGAAACGCTGAAAAACTGTTTTTT. This codes for CASSLRGNAEKLFF.

This clone was observed a few times. The V and J genes are TRBV9 and TRBJ2-1, with D tentatively TRBD1 or TRBD2 (6 bases each). The CDR3 totals 15 residues. V was cut by 3 bases and J by 9 bases, with 19 bases left in between. From germline, CDR1 is SGDLS and CDR2 YYNGEE. CDR3 in amino acids: CASSGFGGRLSEQFF. CDR3 DNA sequence: TGTGCCAGCAGCGGGTTCGGGGGCAGGTTGAGTGAGCAGTTCTTC.

The table lists this clone with a few counts. The CDR3 sequence: CASSLIARSSYNEQFF. DNA of the CDR3: TGCGCCAGCAGCTTGATAGCGCGAAGCTCCTACAATGAGCAGTTCTTC. The chain recombines TRBV5-1 with TRBJ2-1; D possibly corresponds to TRBD2 (5 bases). V lost 1 base, J lost 0 bases, and 11 bases lay in between. This CDR3 region has 16 residues. Germline V gene lookup returns CDR1 SGHRS and CDR2 YFSETQ.

This clone was counted only a few times. The chain combines TRBV20-1 with TRBJ1-2; D ambiguous. The CDR3 covers 10 residues. Germline V gene data show CDR1 as DFQATT and CDR2 as SNEGSKA (reference sequence). V gave up 5 bases and J gave up 8 bases, with 9 bases separating them. CDR3 sequence: CSAALLGYTF. The DNA for the CDR3 is TGCAGTGCTGCCCTATTGGGCTACACCTTC.

This clone was seen more than once but under ten times. The V gene is TRBV5-1, the J gene TRBJ2-1, with a tentative D call TRBD2 (5 bases). V dropped 4 bases and J dropped 9 bases, with 17 bases sitting between them. The CDR3 runs 14 residues. Germline V gene data show CDR1 as SGHRS and CDR2 as YFSETQ. CDR3 DNA: TGCGCCAGCAGCCAGGACTGGCTACAAAGTGAGCAGTTCTTC. As protein: CASSQDWLQSEQFF. Using reference TRBV5-1 and TRBJ2-1 for the parts outside the CDR3, the full variable domain is KAGVTQTPRYLIKTRGQQVTLSCSPISGHRSVSWYQQTPGQGLQFLFEYFSETQRNKGNFPGRFSGRQFSNSRSEMNVSTLELGDSALYLCASSQDWLQSEQFFGPGTRLTVL.

In its sample, this clone was seen once. J is TRBJ2-3 and V is TRBV29-1; tentative D call: TRBD2 (6 bases). V gave up 7 bases and J gave up 1 base, with 12 bases separating them. Germline CDR1 reads SQVTM; CDR2 reads ANQGSEA. The length of the CDR3 is 13 residues. The CDR3, as DNA: TGCAGCGGGAGGGTGGGGGGCACAGATACGCAGTATTTT. This codes for CSGRVGGTDTQYF.

This rearrangement joins TRBV27 to TRBJ2-2, with 7 bases fitting TRBD2. The germline V gene has CDR1 MNHEY and CDR2 SMNVEV (reference sequence). This CDR3 region has 18 residues. V shed 3 bases, J shed 1 base, and the junction held 11 bases outside the gene matches. The CDR3 coding sequence is TGTGCCAGCAGTTTTCGTGCGGCGGGAGCGGGGAACACCGGGGAGCTGTTTTTT. This codes for CASSFRAAGAGNTGELFF.

The V and J genes are TRBV18 and TRBJ1-1, with D tentatively TRBD1 (5 bases). CDR3 length equals 14 residues. The germline V and J ends were trimmed by 1 base and 2 bases, with 8 bases remaining between them. Germline CDR1 is KGHSH and CDR2 is LQKENI. CDR3 nucleotide sequence: TGTGCCAGCTCACCACTGGGGGAAAACACTGAAGCTTTCTTT. The encoded protein is CASSPLGENTEAFF.

This clone showed up just once. The V gene is TRBV27, the J gene TRBJ1-5; D not certain. This CDR3 comprises 16 residues. Germline V gene sequence: CDR1 MNHEY, CDR2 SMNVEV (reference sequence). The V end was cut by 2 bases, the J end by 1 base, with 12 bases between. In DNA form, the CDR3 reads TGTGCCAGCAGTTTAAGCGCCGGGAGGAGCAATCAGCCCCAGCATTTT. It codes for CASSLSAGRSNQPQHF.

V usage is TRBV4-3 and J usage is TRBJ2-3; 8 bases are a match to TRBD1. This CDR3 comprises 18 residues. Germline V gives CDR1 LGHNA, CDR2 YSLEER. Trimming cost V 4 bases and J 7 bases; bases outside gene matches: 19. Here the CDR3 DNA reads TGCGCCAGCAGCCTCCTCCTGGTCACAGGGGGAGCCGGGAATACGCAGTATTTT. Its protein product is CASSLLLVTGGAGNTQYF.

This clone was recorded a few times. The V gene is TRBV30, the J gene TRBJ1-5; the D is unclear. Trimming left V 0 bases short and J 3 bases short, with 9 bases between. The CDR3 extends over 14 amino acids. Per the germline V gene, CDR1 is GTSNPN and CDR2 is SVGIG (reference sequence). CDR3 in DNA: TGTGCCTGGAGTGTCGGGCAGTTCAATCAGCCCCAGCATTTT. It translates to CAWSVGQFNQPQHF.

This clone has more than one count but fewer than ten. V gene TRBV5-4 combines with J gene TRBJ2-1, with D unclear. The CDR3 runs to 16 residues. Germline V lookup: CDR1 SGHNT, CDR2 YYREEE (reference sequence). Trimming cost V 4 bases and J 3 bases, with 17 bases left between them. CDR3: CASSRKDMTYYNEQFF. The CDR3, as DNA: TGTGCCAGCAGCCGTAAAGATATGACCTACTACAATGAGCAGTTCTTC.

This clone was observed a few times. The chain has TRBV2 and TRBJ2-7; TRBD1 matches 9 bases. The V gene end was trimmed by 10 bases and the J gene end by 2 bases; junction bases not matched to a gene: 6. Germline V gives CDR1 SNHLY, CDR2 FYNNEI. The CDR3 is 13 residues long. As DNA, the CDR3 is TGTGCCATCCGGGACAGGGTTCCCTACGAGCAGTACTTC. The encoded protein is CAIRDRVPYEQYF.

This clone was found once. This chain connects TRBV5-1 to TRBJ2-7; D call uncertain. Germline values: CDR1 SGHRS, CDR2 YFSETQ. The CDR3 consists of 14 residues. Trimming took off 4 bases at V and 0 bases at J, with 11 bases between the two ends. CDR3 DNA: TGCGCCAGCAGCCCAGGCCCTTCCTCCTACGAGCAGTACTTC. Amino acid sequence: CASSPGPSSYEQYF.

The CDR3 region is CASSDLAGDSNEQFF. The CDR3 DNA sequence: TGTGCCAGCAGCGACCTAGCGGGGGATAGTAATGAGCAGTTCTTC. V usage is TRBV13 and J usage is TRBJ2-1; 10 bases are shared with TRBD2. Germline V lookup: CDR1 PRHDT, CDR2 FYEKMQ (reference sequence). The length of the CDR3 is 15 residues. Losses at the gene ends were 5 bases for V and 7 bases for J; bases not matched to a gene: 8.